The source of this TCR beta chain is a study of cytomegalovirus exposure and HLA in healthy donors. Primers for the PCR totalled 60 Vbeta and 13 Jbeta. Clones were sequenced by immunoSEQ multiplex PCR, and TCRdb holds only the in-frame ones, with some missing. The specimen's table records about 210,000 clones. V shed 4 bases and J shed 6 bases, with 17 bases lying between them. The CDR3 runs to 16 residues. CDR1 and CDR2 (germline): SGDLS, YYNGEE. This TCR came from a woman aged 25-40 years in good health and CMV-seropositive. Sequences were obtained from PBMCs. This chain joins TRBV9 and TRBJ1-6, with a tentative D call TRBD1 (5 bases). The CDR3 sequence: CASSPRTFQGNSPLHF. In DNA, the CDR3 is TGTGCCAGCAGCCCACGGACCTTCCAGGGTAATTCACCCCTCCACTTT. Drawing the rest from reference TRBV9 and TRBJ1-6, the complete variable domain is DSGVTQTPKHLITATGQRVTLRCSPRSGDLSVYWYQQSLDQGLQFLIQYYNGEERAKGNILERFSAQQFPDLHSELNLSSLELGDSALYFCASSPRTFQGNSPLHFGNGTRLTVT.